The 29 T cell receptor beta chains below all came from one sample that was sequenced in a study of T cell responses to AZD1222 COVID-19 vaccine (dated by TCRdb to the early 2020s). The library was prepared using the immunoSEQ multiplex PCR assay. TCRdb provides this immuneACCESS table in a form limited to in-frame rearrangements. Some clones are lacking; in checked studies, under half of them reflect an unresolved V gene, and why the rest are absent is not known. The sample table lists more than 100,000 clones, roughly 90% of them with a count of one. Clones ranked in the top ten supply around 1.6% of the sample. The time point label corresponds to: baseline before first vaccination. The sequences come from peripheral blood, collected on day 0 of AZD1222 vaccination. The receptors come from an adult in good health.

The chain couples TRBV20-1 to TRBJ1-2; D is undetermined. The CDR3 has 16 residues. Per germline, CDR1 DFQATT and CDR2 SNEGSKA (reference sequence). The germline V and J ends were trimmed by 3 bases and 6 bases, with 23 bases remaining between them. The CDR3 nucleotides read TGCAGTGCTAGTAAAGAGGGCGTGGAGGTTGGAGATGGCTACACCTTC. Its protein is CSASKEGVEVGDGYTF.

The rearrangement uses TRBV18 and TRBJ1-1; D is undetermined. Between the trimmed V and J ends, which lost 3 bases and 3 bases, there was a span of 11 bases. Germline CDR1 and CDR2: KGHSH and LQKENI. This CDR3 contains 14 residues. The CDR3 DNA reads TGTGCCAGCTCACCTGCAGTCGTGGACACTGAAGCTTTCTTT. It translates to CASSPAVVDTEAFF.

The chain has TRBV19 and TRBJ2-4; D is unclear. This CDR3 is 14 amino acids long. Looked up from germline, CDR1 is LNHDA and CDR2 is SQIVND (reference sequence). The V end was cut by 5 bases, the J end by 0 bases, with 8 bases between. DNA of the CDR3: TGTGCCAGTAGTTTGATTTCAGCCAAAAACATTCAGTACTTC. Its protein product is CASSLISAKNIQYF. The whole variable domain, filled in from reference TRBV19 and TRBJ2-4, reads DGGITQSPKYLFRKEGQNVTLSCEQNLNHDAMYWYRQDPGQGLRLIYYSQIVNDFQKGDIAEGYSVSREKKESFPLTVTSAQKNPTAFYLCASSLISAKNIQYFGAGTRLSVL.

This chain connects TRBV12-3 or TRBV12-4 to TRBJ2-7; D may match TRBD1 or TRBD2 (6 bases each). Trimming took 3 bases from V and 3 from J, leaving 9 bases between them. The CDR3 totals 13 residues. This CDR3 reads CASSFGGIYEQYF. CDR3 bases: TGTGCCAGCAGTTTCGGGGGCATCTACGAGCAGTACTTC.

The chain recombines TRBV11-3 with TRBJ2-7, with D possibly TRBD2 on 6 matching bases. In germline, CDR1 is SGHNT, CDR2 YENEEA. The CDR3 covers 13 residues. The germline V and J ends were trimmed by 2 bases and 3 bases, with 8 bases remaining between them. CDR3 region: CASSLSGVYEQYF. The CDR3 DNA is TGTGCCAGCAGCTTATCGGGGGTCTACGAGCAGTACTTC. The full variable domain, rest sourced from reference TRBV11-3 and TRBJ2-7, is EAGVVQSPRYKIIEKKQPVAFWCNPISGHNTLYWYLQNLGQGPELLIRYENEEAVDDSQLPKDRFSAERLKGVDSTLKIQPAELGDSAVYLCASSLSGVYEQYFGPGTRLTVT.

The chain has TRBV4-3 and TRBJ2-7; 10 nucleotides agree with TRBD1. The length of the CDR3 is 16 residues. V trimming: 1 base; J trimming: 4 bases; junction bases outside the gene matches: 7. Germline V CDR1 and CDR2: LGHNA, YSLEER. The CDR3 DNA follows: TGCGCCAGCAGCCAAGTTGTAGGGACAGGGGATTACGAGCAGTACTTC. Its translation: CASSQVVGTGDYEQYF.

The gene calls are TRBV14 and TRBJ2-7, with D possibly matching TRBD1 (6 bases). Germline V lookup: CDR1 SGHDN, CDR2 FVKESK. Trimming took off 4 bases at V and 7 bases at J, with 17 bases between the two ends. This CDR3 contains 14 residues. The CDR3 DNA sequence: TGTGCCAGCAGCCCCTGGAGTGGGGGCGAGGAGCAGTACTTC. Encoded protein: CASSPWSGGEEQYF.

The CDR3 DNA is TGCGCCAGCAGTGAGTGGCGACAGGGGCCCATGAACACTGAAGCTTTCTTT. Translation: CASSEWRQGPMNTEAFF. This sequence joins TRBV10-1 and TRBJ1-1; 8 bases map to TRBD1. V shed 1 base and J 0 bases; nucleotides not matched to a gene: 7. Germline CDR1 is WNHNN and CDR2 is SYGVQD (reference sequence). The CDR3 contains 17 residues.

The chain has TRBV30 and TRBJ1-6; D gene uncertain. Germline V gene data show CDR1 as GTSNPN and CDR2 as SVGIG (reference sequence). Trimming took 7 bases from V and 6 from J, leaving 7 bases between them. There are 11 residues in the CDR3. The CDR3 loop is CASRGNSPLHF. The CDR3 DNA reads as TGTGCCTCGCGGGGTAATTCACCCCTCCACTTT.

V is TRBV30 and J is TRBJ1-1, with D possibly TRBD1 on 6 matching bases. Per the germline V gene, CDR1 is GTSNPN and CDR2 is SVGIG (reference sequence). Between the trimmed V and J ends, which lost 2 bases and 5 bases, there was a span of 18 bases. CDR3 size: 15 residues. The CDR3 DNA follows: TGTGCCTGGAGTCGATCCCCGGGGGGCGGAACTGAAGCTTTCTTT. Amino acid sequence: CAWSRSPGGGTEAFF.

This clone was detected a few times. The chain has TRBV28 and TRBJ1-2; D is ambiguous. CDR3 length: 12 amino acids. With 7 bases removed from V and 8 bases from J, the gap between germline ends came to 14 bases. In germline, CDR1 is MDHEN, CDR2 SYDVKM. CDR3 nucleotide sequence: TGTGCCAGCACCGACGGGGTTAACGGCTACACCTTC. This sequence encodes CASTDGVNGYTF.

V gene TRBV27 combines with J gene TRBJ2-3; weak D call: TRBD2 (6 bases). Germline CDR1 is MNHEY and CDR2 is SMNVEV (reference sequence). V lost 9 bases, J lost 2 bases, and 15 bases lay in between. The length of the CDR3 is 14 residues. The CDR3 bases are TGTGCCAGTCGGCAGGCGGGACTCACAGATACGCAGTATTTT. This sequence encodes CASRQAGLTDTQYF.

As DNA, the CDR3 is TGTGCCAGCAGCCTGACTAGCGGGAGCACAGATACGCAGTATTTT. Its protein is CASSLTSGSTDTQYF. This chain uses TRBV7-9 with TRBJ2-3; 10 bases align to TRBD2. With V trimmed by 5 bases and J by 0 bases, 2 bases remained unmatched. From germline, CDR1 is SEHNR and CDR2 FQNEAQ (reference sequence). This CDR3 region has 15 residues.

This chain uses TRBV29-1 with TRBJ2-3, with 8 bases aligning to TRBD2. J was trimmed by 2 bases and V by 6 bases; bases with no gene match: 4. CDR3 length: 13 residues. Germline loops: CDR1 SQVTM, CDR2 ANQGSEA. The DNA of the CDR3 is TGCAGCGTAGGGACTAGACTCACAGATACGCAGTATTTT. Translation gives CSVGTRLTDTQYF.

CDR3 amino acids: CAWTSAGGNQPQHF. The CDR3 nucleotides are TGTGCCTGGACATCGGCAGGGGGCAATCAGCCCCAGCATTTT. J is TRBJ1-5 and V is TRBV30; maybe TRBD1 (6 bases). Trimming shortened V by 4 bases and J by 2 bases, and 12 bases separated the two germline ends. Germline values: CDR1 GTSNPN, CDR2 SVGIG (reference sequence). CDR3 length: 14 amino acids.

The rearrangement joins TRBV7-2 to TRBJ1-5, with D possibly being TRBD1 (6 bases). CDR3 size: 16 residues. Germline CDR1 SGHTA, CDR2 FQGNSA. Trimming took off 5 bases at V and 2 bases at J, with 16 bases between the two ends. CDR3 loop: CASSPGWTAGNQPQHF. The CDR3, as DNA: TGTGCCAGCAGCCCAGGCTGGACAGCTGGCAATCAGCCCCAGCATTTT. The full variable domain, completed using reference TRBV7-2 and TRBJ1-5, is GAGVSQSPSNKVTEKGKDVELRCDPISGHTALYWYRQSLGQGLEFLIYFQGNSAPDKSGLPSDRFSAERTGGSVSTLTIQRTQQEDSAVYLCASSPGWTAGNQPQHFGDGTRLSIL.

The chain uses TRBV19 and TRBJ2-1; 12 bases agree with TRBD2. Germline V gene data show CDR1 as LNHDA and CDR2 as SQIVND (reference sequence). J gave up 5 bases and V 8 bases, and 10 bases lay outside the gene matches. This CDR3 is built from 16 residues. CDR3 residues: CASSRLAGARDNEQFF. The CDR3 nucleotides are TGTGCCAGTTCCCGACTAGCGGGGGCACGCGACAATGAGCAGTTCTTC.

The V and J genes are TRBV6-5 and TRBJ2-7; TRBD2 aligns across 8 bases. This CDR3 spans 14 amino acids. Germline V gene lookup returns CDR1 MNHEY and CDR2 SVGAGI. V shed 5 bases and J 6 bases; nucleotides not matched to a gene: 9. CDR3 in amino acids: CASSRLARGGEQYF. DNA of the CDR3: TGTGCCAGCAGTAGACTAGCGCGGGGCGGCGAGCAGTACTTC.

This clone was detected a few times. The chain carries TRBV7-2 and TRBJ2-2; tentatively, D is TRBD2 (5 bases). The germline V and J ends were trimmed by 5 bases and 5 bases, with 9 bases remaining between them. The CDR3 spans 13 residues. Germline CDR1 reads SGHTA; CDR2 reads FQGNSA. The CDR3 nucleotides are TGTGCCAGCAGCGAGGGAGTTACCGGGGAGCTGTTTTTT. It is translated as CASSEGVTGELFF.

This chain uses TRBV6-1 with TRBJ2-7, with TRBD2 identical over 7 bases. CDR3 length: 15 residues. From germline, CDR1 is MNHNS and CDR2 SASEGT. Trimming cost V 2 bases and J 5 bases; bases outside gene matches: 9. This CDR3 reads CASSELRGSWDEQYF. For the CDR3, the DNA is TGTGCCAGCAGTGAACTCCGCGGGAGCTGGGACGAGCAGTACTTC.

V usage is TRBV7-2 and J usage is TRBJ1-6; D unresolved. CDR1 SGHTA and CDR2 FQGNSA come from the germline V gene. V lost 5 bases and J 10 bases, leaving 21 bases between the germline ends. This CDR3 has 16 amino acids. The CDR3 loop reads CASSPIWAQNWSPLHF. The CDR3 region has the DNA TGTGCCAGCAGCCCGATCTGGGCCCAAAATTGGTCACCCCTCCACTTT. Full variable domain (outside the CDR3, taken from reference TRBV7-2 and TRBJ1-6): GAGVSQSPSNKVTEKGKDVELRCDPISGHTALYWYRQSLGQGLEFLIYFQGNSAPDKSGLPSDRFSAERTGGSVSTLTIQRTQQEDSAVYLCASSPIWAQNWSPLHFGNGTRLTVT.

The CDR3 is CASSRSGGPEAFF. The CDR3 DNA sequence: TGTGCCAGCAGTCGTTCGGGAGGGCCTGAAGCTTTCTTT. J is TRBJ1-1 and V is TRBV28; no reliable D call. The CDR3 spans 13 residues. CDR1 and CDR2 from the germline V gene are MDHEN and SYDVKM. V lost 5 bases and J 6 bases, leaving 13 bases between the germline ends.

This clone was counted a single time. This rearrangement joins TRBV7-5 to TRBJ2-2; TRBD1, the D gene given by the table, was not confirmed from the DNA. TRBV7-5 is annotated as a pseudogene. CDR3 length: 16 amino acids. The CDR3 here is CARSLVPGKNTGELFF. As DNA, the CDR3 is TGTGCCAGAAGCTTAGTCCCAGGGAAGAACACCGGGGAGCTGTTTTTT.

CDR3 in amino acids: CASSLGWTGVYEQYF. The CDR3 region has the DNA TGTGCCAGCAGCTTGGGCTGGACAGGGGTGTACGAGCAGTACTTC. This sequence joins TRBV5-6 and TRBJ2-7; the match to TRBD1 covers 9 bases. CDR1 and CDR2 from the germline V gene are SGHDT and YYEEEE. The ends lost 0 bases at V and 4 bases at J; junction bases unmatched: 5. The CDR3 has 15 residues.

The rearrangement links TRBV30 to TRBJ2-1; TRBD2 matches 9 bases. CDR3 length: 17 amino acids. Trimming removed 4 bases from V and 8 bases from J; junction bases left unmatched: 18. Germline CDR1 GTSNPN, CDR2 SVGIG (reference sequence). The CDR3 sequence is CAWKARQGGRAFYEQFF. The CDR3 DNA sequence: TGTGCCTGGAAGGCCCGACAAGGCGGGAGGGCCTTCTATGAGCAGTTCTTC.

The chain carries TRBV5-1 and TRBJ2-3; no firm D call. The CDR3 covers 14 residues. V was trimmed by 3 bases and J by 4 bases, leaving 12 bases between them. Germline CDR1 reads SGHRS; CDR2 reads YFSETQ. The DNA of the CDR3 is TGCGCCAGCAGCTCCGACGGGCCCCCAGATACGCAGTATTTT. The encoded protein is CASSSDGPPDTQYF.

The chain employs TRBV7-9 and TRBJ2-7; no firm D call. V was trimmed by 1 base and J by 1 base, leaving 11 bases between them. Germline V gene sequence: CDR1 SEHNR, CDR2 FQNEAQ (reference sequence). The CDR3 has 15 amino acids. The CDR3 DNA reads TGTGCCAGCAGCTTAGGGGCAGGAACTTCCTACGAGCAGTACTTC. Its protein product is CASSLGAGTSYEQYF.

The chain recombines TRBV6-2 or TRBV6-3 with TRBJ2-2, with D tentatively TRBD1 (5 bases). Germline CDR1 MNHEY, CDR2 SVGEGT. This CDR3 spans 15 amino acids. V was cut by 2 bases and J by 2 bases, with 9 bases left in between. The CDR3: CASSYPRVNTGELFF. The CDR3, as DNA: TGTGCCAGCAGTTACCCCAGGGTAAACACCGGGGAGCTGTTTTTT.

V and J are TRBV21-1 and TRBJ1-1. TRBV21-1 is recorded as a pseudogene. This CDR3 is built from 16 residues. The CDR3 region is CASTSVPRGRFTEAFF. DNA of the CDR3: TGTGCCAGCACTAGTGTCCCCCGGGGGCGCTTTACTGAAGCTTTCTTT.